A selection of T cell receptor beta chains follows, all from one sample in a study of cytomegalovirus exposure and HLA in healthy donors. The assay was immunoSEQ multiplex PCR, and TCRdb's table has in-frame clones only and misses some. The table has some 70,000 clones, around 76% seen once. Source material: PBMCs. Receptor source: a man between 50 and 59 years old in good health and CMV-seronegative. The conserved cysteine and the conserved F or W are not part of the CDR3 here. D genes are given only for firm matches. Some rows have no size entry. The others give once, few or many, or a class for an expanded clone.

clone size: .; D gene: .; V gene: TRBV6-5; CDR3 protein: ATMYNEQF
clone size: .; D gene: TRBD1; V gene: TRBV5-6; CDR3 protein: ASSLDRGQTQY
clone size: .; D gene: .; V gene: TRBV9; CDR3 protein: ASSPRGTSTDTQY
clone size: .; D gene: .; V gene: TRBV29-1; CDR3 protein: SVLTGEAF
clone size: .; D gene: .; V gene: TRBV7-2; CDR3 protein: ASRKVLENEQF
clone size: .; D gene: .; V gene: TRBV28; CDR3 protein: ASSAQRNRDQPQH
clone size: .; D gene: .; V gene: TRBV6-5; CDR3 protein: ASSYTQGWNSPLH
clone size: .; D gene: TRBD2; V gene: TRBV5-4; CDR3 protein: ASSSGTSGNEQF
clone size: .; D gene: TRBD1; V gene: TRBV4-1; CDR3 protein: ASSPGTGIYEQY
clone size: few; D gene: .; V gene: TRBV19; CDR3 protein: ASIPGIWPSPYGYT
clone size: .; D gene: .; V gene: TRBV28; CDR3 protein: ASFGVYNEQF
clone size: .; D gene: .; V gene: TRBV14; CDR3 protein: ASSQAGSYTGELF
clone size: once; D gene: TRBD1; V gene: TRBV2; CDR3 protein: ASRSVRGQKNTEAF
clone size: .; D gene: .; V gene: TRBV7-9; CDR3 protein: ASSLENQGSTDTQY
clone size: .; D gene: .; V gene: TRBV7-9; CDR3 protein: ASSLRAGANVLT
clone size: .; D gene: TRBD1; V gene: TRBV10-3; CDR3 protein: AARQGFTDTQY
clone size: .; D gene: .; V gene: TRBV7-9; CDR3 protein: ASSPRGAANQPQH
clone size: .; D gene: TRBD2; V gene: TRBV10-3; CDR3 protein: AISSRGGQTGELF
clone size: .; D gene: .; V gene: TRBV2; CDR3 protein: ACSPTEIYGYT
clone size: few; D gene: .; V gene: TRBV5-1; CDR3 protein: ASSLTYSGNTIY
clone size: .; D gene: .; V gene: TRBV15; CDR3 protein: ATSRDSSGTDTQY
clone size: .; D gene: TRBD2; V gene: TRBV5-1; CDR3 protein: ASSPIAGAAYEQY
clone size: .; D gene: TRBD1; V gene: TRBV7-8; CDR3 protein: ASCLGGQGTYEQF
clone size: once; D gene: .; V gene: TRBV19; CDR3 protein: ASSIGGGQPQH
clone size: .; D gene: TRBD2; V gene: TRBV7-3; CDR3 protein: ASSSQPGTSFPGELF
clone size: few; D gene: .; V gene: TRBV6-5; CDR3 protein: ASSYSGGTEAF
clone size: .; D gene: TRBD1; V gene: TRBV7-9; CDR3 protein: ASSLTGGSRANVLT
clone size: .; D gene: TRBD1; V gene: TRBV5-5; CDR3 protein: ASSFGTENTGELF
clone size: once; D gene: TRBD1; V gene: TRBV30; CDR3 protein: AWSVGAGTGTVHEQY
clone size: .; D gene: .; V gene: TRBV5-1; CDR3 protein: ASKKVPSTEAF
clone size: .; D gene: TRBD2; V gene: TRBV5-6; CDR3 protein: ASSLTSGRVHIQY
clone size: once; D gene: TRBD1; V gene: TRBV7-6; CDR3 protein: ASSSLKQGAGETQY
clone size: .; D gene: TRBD2; V gene: TRBV13; CDR3 protein: ASSSLGAGHSYEQY